This TCR beta chain is from a study of OX40 agonist ivuxolimab in advanced cancers. Overall study: Patients were dosed with the agonistic anti-OX40 (CD134) antibody ivuxolimab.

Sequencing was performed with immunoSEQ multiplex PCR; in TCRdb, only in-frame clones are kept and a portion is missing. The profile covers about 64,000 clones, with around 84% appearing a single time and roughly 1.9% taken by the ten largest. The receptor was isolated from an adult with an advanced solid tumor such as melanoma, head and neck, liver or kidney cancer. Sample: CD4+ or CD8+ T cells sorted from blood, taken in a trial of the OX40 agonist ivuxolimab.

CDR3 in amino acids: CASSLRGNEQFF. As DNA, the CDR3 is TGTGCCAGCAGCTTACGCGGGAATGAGCAGTTCTTC. The chain joins TRBV13 to TRBJ2-1; D may be TRBD2 (5 bases). This CDR3 is built from 12 residues. CDR1 is PRHDT, CDR2 FYEKMQ, per germline (reference sequence). The ends were cut back, 2 bases at V and 7 bases at J, with 6 bases in the middle.